Below are 14 T cell receptor beta chains sequenced from a single sample in a study of regulatory T cells in long-lasting Graves disease listed by TCRdb under 2021. The sample's time point, from its label and the paper: newly diagnosed GD, antithyroid drugs for less than 3 months. RNA was extracted from PBMCs in TRIzol for both TCR sequencing and RNA sequencing. The library came from multiplex PCR. The instrument given in TCRdb is Illumina HiSeq 4000. iRepertoire HTBI primers and Arm-PCR amplification of CDR3 regions were used to construct TCR beta libraries. TCRdb reprocessed the public reads (quality trimming at Q25 with fastp, clone calling with MiXCR) and kept in-frame beta chains. Identical CDR3 protein sequences are pooled into one entry, listed with their most common genes and DNA. The sample table records approximately 230,000 distinct CDR3 sequences; about a sixth of these occur just once. The ten most abundant clones make up 22% of the sample.

The sample in question was peripheral blood mononuclear cells (PBMCs), obtained at new diagnosis, from a patient treated with antithyroid drugs. All receptors derive from a female donor with Graves disease.

The rearrangement joins TRBV6-1 to TRBJ2-1; weak D call: TRBD2 (6 bases). The CDR3 is 15 amino acids. V gave up 8 bases and J gave up 6 bases, with 20 bases separating them. Germline V lookup: CDR1 MNHNS, CDR2 SASEGT. The CDR3 region has the DNA TGTGCCAGCTTTGGGCTGGGAGGCGCCCCCAATGAGCAGTTCTTC. It encodes CASFGLGGAPNEQFF.

This clonotype was counted at least ten times. The chain links TRBV12-3 or TRBV12-4 to TRBJ2-1, with TRBD2 identical over 9 bases. V gave up 2 bases and J gave up 5 bases; unmatched junction bases: 4. CDR3 length equals 15 residues. CDR3 coding DNA: TGTGCCAGCAGTTTACTAGCGGGACAGAACAATGAGCAGTTCTTC. It is translated as CASSLLAGQNNEQFF.

This clonotype occurred many times. The chain recombines TRBV28 with TRBJ2-5; D unresolved. V dropped 2 bases and J dropped 2 bases, with 12 bases sitting between them. Per the germline V gene, CDR1 is MDHEN and CDR2 is SYDVKM. The CDR3 has 15 amino acids. The CDR3 nucleotides are TGTGCCAGCAGTTTAGCAGGTACAGCTCAAGAGACCCAGTACTTC. It codes for CASSLAGTAQETQYF. Supplemented by reference TRBV28 and TRBJ2-5, the full variable domain reads DVKVTQSSRYLVKRTGEKVFLECVQDMDHENMFWYRQDPGLGLRLIYFSYDVKMKEKGDIPEGYSVSREKKERFSLILESASTNQTSMYLCASSLAGTAQETQYFGPGTRLLVL.

There are many counts of this clonotype. This rearrangement joins TRBV6-2 or TRBV6-3 to TRBJ2-5; maybe TRBD2 (6 bases). Germline CDR1 and CDR2: MNHEY and SVGEGT. Trimming pared 5 bases from V and 6 bases from J, leaving 22 bases between. The CDR3 covers 16 residues. Here the CDR3 DNA reads TGTGCCAGCAGTGTCCGACTAGTAGAGAAAAAAAAGACCCAGTACTTC. This encodes CASSVRLVEKKKTQYF.

This clonotype was found many times. The chain recombines TRBV7-8 with TRBJ2-7, with 15 bases identical to TRBD2. Germline CDR1 reads SGHVS; CDR2 reads FQNEAQ. V was pared by 1 base and J by 4 bases, with 5 bases of the junction left unmatched. The CDR3 is 17 residues long. CDR3 loop: CASSLGTSGRAGYEQYF. Here the CDR3 DNA reads TGTGCCAGCAGCTTAGGGACTAGCGGGAGGGCCGGGTACGAGCAGTACTTC.

This clonotype was recorded many times. The CDR3 nucleotides read TGCAGTGCTTCTAGGCCCCTTCGATATGAAAAACTGTTTTTT. Its translation: CSASRPLRYEKLFF. The V call is TRBV20-1, the J call TRBJ1-4, with D unresolved. Trimming pared 5 bases from V and 6 bases from J, leaving 16 bases between. CDR3 length: 14 residues. CDR1 and CDR2 (germline): DFQATT, SNEGSKA (reference sequence).

The chain employs TRBV10-3 and TRBJ2-1; D remains ambiguous. This CDR3 is built from 14 residues. The germline V gene has CDR1 ENHRY and CDR2 SYGVKD. V was trimmed by 0 bases and J by 6 bases, leaving 9 bases between them. The CDR3 here is CAISESWVGNEQFF. The CDR3 DNA reads as TGTGCCATCAGTGAGTCTTGGGTTGGCAATGAGCAGTTCTTC.

This clonotype was picked up many times. The rearrangement uses TRBV3-1 and TRBJ2-1; tentatively, D is TRBD2 (6 bases). CDR1 and CDR2 from the germline V gene are LGHDT and YNNKEL (reference sequence). V was pared by 4 bases and J by 12 bases, with 16 bases between. This CDR3 has 13 residues. In nucleotides, the CDR3 is TGTGCCAGCAGCCCAGCTGGCCGGGGAGGGCAGTTCTTC. It translates to CASSPAGRGGQFF.

This clonotype was observed many times. The J gene is TRBJ2-2, the V gene TRBV28; perhaps TRBD1 as D (6 bases). From germline, CDR1 is MDHEN and CDR2 SYDVKM. This CDR3 spans 14 amino acids. The V end lost 5 bases, the J end lost 3 bases, and 10 bases lay between the germline ends. The CDR3 loop is CASSQTGDTGELFF. In DNA form, the CDR3 reads TGTGCCAGCAGTCAGACAGGAGACACCGGGGAGCTGTTTTTT.

This clonotype was detected many times. The genes are TRBV7-2 and TRBJ2-7, with 8 bases lining up with TRBD2. The CDR3 extends over 15 amino acids. The V gene's germline CDR1 is SGHTA and CDR2 FQGNSA. The V segment lost 3 bases and the J segment 1 base; nucleotides outside the gene matches: 5. This CDR3 is CASSFAGLASYEQYF. The CDR3 DNA follows: TGTGCCAGCAGCTTCGCCGGACTAGCTTCCTACGAGCAGTACTTC.

As regards this clonotype: A read error is likely here: a far larger clone is one base away. CDR3 in DNA: TGTGCCAGCAGTCCCGGGGCAGGGGGTACCGGGGAGCCGTTTTTT. This encodes CASSPGAGGTGEPFF. The V call is TRBV10-3, the J call TRBJ2-2; 7 positions match TRBD1. The CDR3 runs 15 residues. Germline loops: CDR1 ENHRY, CDR2 SYGVKD.

The V call is TRBV6-5, the J call TRBJ2-1; 9 bases map to TRBD2. V trimming: 2 bases; J trimming: 3 bases; junction bases outside the gene matches: 20. CDR3 length: 21 amino acids. From germline, CDR1 is MNHEY and CDR2 SVGAGI. This CDR3 is CASSYPKPDQAGGGFYNEQFF. CDR3 bases: TGTGCCAGCAGTTACCCTAAACCGGATCAAGCGGGAGGAGGCTTCTACAATGAGCAGTTCTTC.

The sample holds many counts of this clonotype. In DNA form, the CDR3 reads TGTGCCAGCAGCAGCCACCGGGACAGGGGCAATGAGCAGTTCTTC. Translating it yields CASSSHRDRGNEQFF. The chain couples TRBV7-9 to TRBJ2-1; 10 nucleotides align to TRBD1. V dropped 5 bases and J dropped 6; count of bases not matched to a gene: 7. The CDR3 length is 15 residues. Germline assignment: CDR1 SEHNR and CDR2 FQNEAQ (reference sequence). Full variable domain (remainder filled in from reference TRBV7-9 and TRBJ2-1): DTGVSQNPRHKITKRGQNVTFRCDPISEHNRLYWYRQTLGQGPEFLTYFQNEAQLEKSRLLSDRFSAERPKGSFSTLEIQRTEQGDSAMYLCASSSHRDRGNEQFFGPGTRLTVL.

The rearrangement joins TRBV7-9 to TRBJ1-2; TRBD1 agrees at 9 bases. Germline V gene sequence: CDR1 SEHNR, CDR2 FQNEAQ (reference sequence). CDR3 length: 13 residues. V lost 4 bases to trimming and J lost 7 bases; unmatched junction nucleotides: 4. DNA for the CDR3: TGTGCCAGCAGCTGGGGGACAGGGACTGGCTACACCTTC. Encoded protein: CASSWGTGTGYTF.